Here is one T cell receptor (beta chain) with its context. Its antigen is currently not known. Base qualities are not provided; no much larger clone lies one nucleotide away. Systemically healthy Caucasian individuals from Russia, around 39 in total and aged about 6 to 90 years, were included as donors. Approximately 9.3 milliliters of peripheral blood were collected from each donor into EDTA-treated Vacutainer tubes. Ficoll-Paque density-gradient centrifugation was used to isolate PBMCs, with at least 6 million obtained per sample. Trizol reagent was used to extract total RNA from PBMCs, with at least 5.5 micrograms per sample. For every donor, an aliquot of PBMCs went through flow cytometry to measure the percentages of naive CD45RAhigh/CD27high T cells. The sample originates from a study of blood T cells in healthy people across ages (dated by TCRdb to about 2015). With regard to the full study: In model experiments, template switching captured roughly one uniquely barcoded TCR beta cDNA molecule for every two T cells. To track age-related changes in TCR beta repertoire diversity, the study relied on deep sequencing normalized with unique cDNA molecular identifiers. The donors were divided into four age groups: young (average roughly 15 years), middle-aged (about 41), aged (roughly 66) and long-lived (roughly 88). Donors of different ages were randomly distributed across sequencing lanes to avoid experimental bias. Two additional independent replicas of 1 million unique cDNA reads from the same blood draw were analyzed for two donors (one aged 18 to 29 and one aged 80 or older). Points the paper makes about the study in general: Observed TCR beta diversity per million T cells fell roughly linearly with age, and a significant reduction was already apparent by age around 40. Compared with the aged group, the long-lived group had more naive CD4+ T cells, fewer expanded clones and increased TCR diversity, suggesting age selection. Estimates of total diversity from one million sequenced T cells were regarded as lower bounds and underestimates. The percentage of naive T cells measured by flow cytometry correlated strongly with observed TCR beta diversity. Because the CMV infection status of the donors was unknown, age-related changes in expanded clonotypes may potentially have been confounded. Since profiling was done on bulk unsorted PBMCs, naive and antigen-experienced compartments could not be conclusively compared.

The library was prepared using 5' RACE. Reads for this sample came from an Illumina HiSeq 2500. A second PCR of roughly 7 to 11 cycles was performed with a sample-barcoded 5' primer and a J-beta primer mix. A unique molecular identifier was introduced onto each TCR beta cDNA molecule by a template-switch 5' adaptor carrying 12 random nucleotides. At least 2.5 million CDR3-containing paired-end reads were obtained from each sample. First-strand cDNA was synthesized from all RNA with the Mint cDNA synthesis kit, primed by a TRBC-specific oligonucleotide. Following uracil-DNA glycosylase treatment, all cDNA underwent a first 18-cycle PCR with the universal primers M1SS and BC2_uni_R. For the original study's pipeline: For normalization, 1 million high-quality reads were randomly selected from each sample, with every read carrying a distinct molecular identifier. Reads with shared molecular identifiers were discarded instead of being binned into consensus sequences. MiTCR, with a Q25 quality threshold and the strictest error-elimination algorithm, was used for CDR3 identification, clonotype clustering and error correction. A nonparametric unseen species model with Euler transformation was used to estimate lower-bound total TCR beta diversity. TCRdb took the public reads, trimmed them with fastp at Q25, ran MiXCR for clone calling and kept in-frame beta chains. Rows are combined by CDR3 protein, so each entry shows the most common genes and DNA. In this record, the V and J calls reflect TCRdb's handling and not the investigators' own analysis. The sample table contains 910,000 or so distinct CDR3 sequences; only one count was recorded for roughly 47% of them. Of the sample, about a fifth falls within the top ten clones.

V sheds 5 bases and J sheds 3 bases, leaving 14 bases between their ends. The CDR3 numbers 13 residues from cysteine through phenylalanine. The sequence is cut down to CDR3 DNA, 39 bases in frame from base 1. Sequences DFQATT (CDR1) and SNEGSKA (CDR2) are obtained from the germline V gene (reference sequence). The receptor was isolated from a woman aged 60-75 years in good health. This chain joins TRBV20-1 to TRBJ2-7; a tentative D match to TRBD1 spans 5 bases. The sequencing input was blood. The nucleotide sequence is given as TGCAGTGCTTCCCCAGGGAAGGACTACGAGCAGTACTTC. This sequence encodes CSASPGKDYEQYF.